The clone carrying this T cell receptor (beta chain) is categorized as medium-sized. What it binds is not known. Unsorted libraries used 2 million PBMCs kept at -80 degrees C. This sample is drawn from a study of neurological immune-mediated disorders. Study details: Of the approximately 34 patients who had multiple sclerosis, some 30 had the relapsing-remitting form and 3 had the secondary progressive form.

CDR3 length: 12 residues. CDR1 is SGHRS and CDR2 is YFSETQ in the germline V gene. The ends were cut back, 5 bases at V and 3 bases at J, with 9 bases in the middle. TCRdb re-derived calls from the 5' RACE reads in MiXCR, one entry per CDR3 protein. The data hold roughly 28,000 distinct CDR3 sequences, with around 3.4% observed a single time. Study-wide results and caveats: Among 34 multiple sclerosis patients, phylogenetic grouping put the repertoires of 18 into a single related-CDR3 cluster, a possible signature.

This sequence originates from a woman aged 25 to 39 with multiple sclerosis. Input material: PBMCs. This rearrangement joins TRBV5-1 to TRBJ2-7; D is uncertain. The CDR3 region is CASSFDNYEQYF. The CDR3 DNA is TGCGCCAGCAGTTTTGACAACTACGAGCAGTACTTC. Combining the CDR3 with reference TRBV5-1 and TRBJ2-7 gives the whole variable domain KAGVTQTPRYLIKTRGQQVTLSCSPISGHRSVSWYQQTPGQGLQFLFEYFSETQRNKGNFPGRFSGRQFSNSRSEMNVSTLELGDSALYLCASSFDNYEQYFGPGTRLTVT.